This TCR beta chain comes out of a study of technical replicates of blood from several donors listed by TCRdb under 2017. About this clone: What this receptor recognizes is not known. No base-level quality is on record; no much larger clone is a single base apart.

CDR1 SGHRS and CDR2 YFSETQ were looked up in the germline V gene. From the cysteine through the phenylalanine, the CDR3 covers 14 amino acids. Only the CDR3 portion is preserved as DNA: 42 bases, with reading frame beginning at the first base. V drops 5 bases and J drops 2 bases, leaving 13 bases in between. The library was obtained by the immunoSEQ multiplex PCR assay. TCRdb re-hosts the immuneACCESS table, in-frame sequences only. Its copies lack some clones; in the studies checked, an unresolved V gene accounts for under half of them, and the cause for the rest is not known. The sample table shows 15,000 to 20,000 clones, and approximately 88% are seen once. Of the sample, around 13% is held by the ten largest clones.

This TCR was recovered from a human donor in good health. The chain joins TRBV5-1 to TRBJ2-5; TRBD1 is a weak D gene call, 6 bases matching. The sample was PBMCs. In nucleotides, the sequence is TGCGCCAGCAGGACAGGAATTCTGCAAGAGACCCAGTACTTC. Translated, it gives CASRTGILQETQYF.